The clone carrying this T cell receptor (beta chain) was picked up many times. This sample stems from a study of blood T cell repertoires in COVID-19. At the level of the study: Sources were T cells, B-cell-depleted T cells, or PBMCs; the material itself was cDNA or gDNA.

In the authors' methods: Estimation of nucleated cell counts relied on the amplification of reference gene primers. The assay was immunoSEQ multiplex PCR, and TCRdb's table has in-frame clones only and misses some. V and J calls and clone size follow that table, whereas D and trimming were derived from the DNA. The sample lists about 190,000 clones; less than 85% were seen once. Trimming pared 2 bases from V and 1 base from J, leaving 11 bases between. CDR1 and CDR2 (germline): SGHRS, YFSETQ. This CDR3 comprises 15 residues. The chain combines TRBV5-1 with TRBJ2-3; D possibly corresponds to TRBD2 (6 bases). Input material: peripheral blood. The clonotype originates from a woman in her forties or fifties with acute or convalescent COVID-19. The CDR3 is CASSFWGGGTDTQYF. The CDR3 coding sequence is TGCGCCAGCAGCTTCTGGGGCGGGGGCACAGATACGCAGTATTTT.